Listed here are 6 T cell receptor beta chains from one sample, sequenced in a study of shared clonotypes between healthy human individuals. Measured with immunoSEQ multiplex PCR; TCRdb has only the in-frame clones, and not every one. Of roughly 2 million clones in the sample, approximately 95% were seen once. Source material: naive CD4+ T cells sorted from blood. Subset given: CD45RA+ positively selected. The receptors come from a man aged 18 to 35 in good health.

The chain has TRBV4-1 and TRBJ1-5, with D tentatively TRBD1 (6 bases). V lost 1 base to trimming and J lost 3 bases, with 16 bases between them. The CDR3 is 17 residues long. Germline CDR1 is MGHRA and CDR2 is YSYEKL. The CDR3 DNA is TGCGCCAGCAGCCAAGGGGGTAGGGGGGCCCACAATCAGCCCCAGCATTTT. This translates into CASSQGGRGAHNQPQHF.

CDR3 coding DNA: TGTGCCAGCAGTGGTACAGGAAGGACGTCCTACGAGCAGTACTTC. Its translation: CASSGTGRTSYEQYF. The V call is TRBV5-8, the J call TRBJ2-7; tentatively, D is TRBD1 (5 bases). This CDR3 comprises 15 residues. The V and J ends lost 5 bases and 1 base respectively, with 16 bases between them. Germline V gives CDR1 SGHTS, CDR2 YDEGEE.

The chain joins TRBV11-2 to TRBJ2-1, with 8 bases lining up with TRBD2. The germline gives CDR1 SGHAT, CDR2 FQNNGV. V trimming: 4 bases; J trimming: 0 bases; junction bases outside the gene matches: 11. CDR3 length equals 18 residues. The CDR3: CASSSRYPSGRSYNEQFF. The CDR3 coding sequence is TGTGCCAGCAGCTCAAGATACCCTAGCGGGCGCTCCTACAATGAGCAGTTCTTC.

The chain couples TRBV19 to TRBJ2-5; possible D gene TRBD2, 5 bases. Trimming took 4 bases from V and 1 from J, leaving 16 bases between them. CDR1 is LNHDA and CDR2 is SQIVND in the germline V gene (reference sequence). There are 16 residues in the CDR3. CDR3 in DNA: TGTGCCAGTAGTAATCCAGGCGGGTCGAGCCAAGAGACCCAGTACTTC. Translation gives CASSNPGGSSQETQYF.

The chain has TRBV12-1 and TRBJ1-6; TRBD1 is the table's D call and was not checked against the DNA. TRBV12-1 counts as a pseudogene. This CDR3 contains 15 residues. The CDR3 bases are TGTGCCAGCAGCTTTAGGTCCAGGTTCAATTCACCCCTCCACTTT. Protein product: CASSFRSRFNSPLHF.

The chain combines TRBV5-1 with TRBJ1-3; D is undetermined. Trimming cost V 2 bases and J 1 base, with 4 bases left between them. The CDR3 is 13 residues long. CDR1 is SGHRS and CDR2 is YFSETQ in the germline V gene. The DNA for the CDR3 is TGCGCCAGCAGCTTACAGTCTGGAAACACCATATATTTT. Amino acids: CASSLQSGNTIYF.